One sample yielded the 3 T cell receptor beta chains listed below, sequenced in a study of CD8 T cells in ankylosing spondylitis. TCRdb reanalysed the 5' RACE reads using MiXCR and keeps one entry per CDR3 protein. The sample contains 300,000 to 400,000 distinct CDR3 sequences, under 15% of which appear only once. The sequencing sample was made of blood, either unsorted or a sorted T cell fraction (not recorded which). The source is a male donor with ankylosing spondylitis or in good health (not recorded which).

This clonotype was picked up a small number of times. The gene calls are TRBV24-1 and TRBJ2-3, with 9 bases that match TRBD1. CDR1 and CDR2 (germline): KGHDR, SFDVKD. The CDR3 covers 17 residues. J gave up 5 bases and V 3 bases, and 11 bases lay outside the gene matches. In DNA, the CDR3 is TGTGCCACCAGTGATCGGAGGACAGGGGCCTTCATAGATACGCAGTATTTT. The encoded protein is CATSDRRTGAFIDTQYF.

The J gene is TRBJ2-7, the V gene TRBV20-1; 10 bases align to TRBD1. Germline trimming cut 5 bases from V and 0 bases from J; bases unmatched to any gene: 4. This CDR3 comprises 14 residues. Germline CDR1 and CDR2: DFQATT and SNEGSKA (reference sequence). The CDR3 loop is CSASDRGISYEQYF. The CDR3 DNA sequence: TGCAGTGCTTCGGACAGGGGGATCTCCTACGAGCAGTACTTC.

The rearrangement uses TRBV9 and TRBJ2-1; D uncertain. V was pared by 0 bases and J by 8 bases, with 15 bases between. Looked up from germline, CDR1 is SGDLS and CDR2 is YYNGEE. The CDR3 sequence is 15 residues long. The CDR3 region has the DNA TGTGCCAGCAGCGTAGTCACGATAAGCTCCCATGAGCAGTTCTTC. Translation: CASSVVTISSHEQFF.